The rows below give T cell receptor beta chains drawn from one sample of a study of blood T cell repertoires in COVID-19. The protocol was immunoSEQ multiplex PCR, while the TCRdb copy is restricted to in-frame clones and leaves out a portion. The sample has just under 80,000 clones; over 75% are singletons. Sequencing was carried out using peripheral blood. All receptors come from a human donor in a cohort sampled during active COVID-19. Each CDR3 is given with its conserved first and last residue. Fields, in order: CDR3 DNA, CDR3 protein, clone size, J gene, V gene, D gene. A D gene is named only where the DNA matches it firmly. Size tells how often a clone was seen (once, few, many) or the class of an expanded clone, and some rows leave it out.

DNA: TGTGCCAGCAGCGCGTCGCAGGGTAGCAATCAGCCCCAGCATTTT
CDR3: CASSASQGSNQPQHF
size: once
J: TRBJ1-5
V: TRBV2
D: .

DNA: TGTGCCAGCAACGAGGCGGACAAGGCACCGAACACTGAAGCTTTCTTT
CDR3: CASNEADKAPNTEAFF
size: .
J: TRBJ1-1
V: TRBV27
D: .

DNA: TGTGCCAGCAGTTACGATACAGGGACGAACACTGAAGCTTTCTTT
CDR3: CASSYDTGTNTEAFF
size: .
J: TRBJ1-1
V: TRBV6-5
D: .

DNA: TGTGCCAGCAGTCAAGGACAGGGTTATAGCACAGATACGCAGTATTTT
CDR3: CASSQGQGYSTDTQYF
size: .
J: TRBJ2-3
V: TRBV27
D: TRBD1

DNA: TGTGCCACTTGTTTTGGACAGGGGGCAGCAGGCTCACCCCTCCACTTT
CDR3: CATCFGQGAAGSPLHF
size: .
J: TRBJ1-6
V: TRBV10-3
D: TRBD1

DNA: TGTGCCAGCAGTTTAGGGGGCCTCTATGGCTACACCTTC
CDR3: CASSLGGLYGYTF
size: .
J: TRBJ1-2
V: TRBV27
D: .

DNA: TGTGCCAGCAGTGAACAGGGGGGCGATCAGCCCCAGCATTTT
CDR3: CASSEQGGDQPQHF
size: .
J: TRBJ1-5
V: TRBV6-1
D: TRBD1

DNA: TGTGCCAGCCGGACTGCCTACACAGATACGCAGTATTTT
CDR3: CASRTAYTDTQYF
size: once
J: TRBJ2-3
V: TRBV2
D: .

DNA: TGTGCCAGCTCACCAGGTCGGGGGGCCGAGCAGTACTTC
CDR3: CASSPGRGAEQYF
size: .
J: TRBJ2-7
V: TRBV18
D: .

DNA: TGTGCCAGCGGTCAGGAATATGGCTACACCTTC
CDR3: CASGQEYGYTF
size: once
J: TRBJ1-2
V: TRBV2
D: .

DNA: TGTGCCAGCAGCGTAGGCCAGGGGAGCGAGCAGTACTTC
CDR3: CASSVGQGSEQYF
size: .
J: TRBJ2-7
V: TRBV9
D: .

DNA: TGTGCCAGCATCCGGACAGGGGGCTATCAGCCCCAGCATTTT
CDR3: CASIRTGGYQPQHF
size: once
J: TRBJ1-5
V: TRBV6-5
D: TRBD1

DNA: TGCGCCAGCAGCTTGCCCGGGACAGCAAACACCCAGTACTTC
CDR3: CASSLPGTANTQYF
size: .
J: TRBJ2-5
V: TRBV5-1
D: TRBD1

DNA: TGTGCCAGCAGACGTAGAGGGTCAGATACGCAGTATTTT
CDR3: CASRRRGSDTQYF
size: .
J: TRBJ2-3
V: TRBV6-4
D: .

DNA: TGTGCCAGCAGCCGAGGGACACCTAACTATGGCTACACCTTC
CDR3: CASSRGTPNYGYTF
size: .
J: TRBJ1-2
V: TRBV7-9
D: .

DNA: TGTGCCAGCAGCGGGGGGCAGGGAACCAATTCACCCCTCCACTTT
CDR3: CASSGGQGTNSPLHF
size: .
J: TRBJ1-6
V: TRBV9
D: .

DNA: TGTGCCAGCAGCCCATCAGTGGGCAGGGGCTATGGCTACACCTTC
CDR3: CASSPSVGRGYGYTF
size: few
J: TRBJ1-2
V: TRBV4-2
D: .

DNA: TGTGCCAGCAGCCCGCAGGTTGAAGCTTTCTTT
CDR3: CASSPQVEAFF
size: .
J: TRBJ1-1
V: TRBV7-8
D: .

DNA: TGTGCCAGTAAGCGAGGGGGGAACACTGAAGCTTTCTTT
CDR3: CASKRGGNTEAFF
size: .
J: TRBJ1-1
V: TRBV19
D: .

DNA: TGTGCCAGCAGCTTGGACAGGGTGGGGACAGATACGCAGTATTTT
CDR3: CASSLDRVGTDTQYF
size: .
J: TRBJ2-3
V: TRBV11-2
D: TRBD1

DNA: TGTGCCAGCAGCCGAGGGGCGGGAGGGCCTTTCAATGAGCAGTTCTTC
CDR3: CASSRGAGGPFNEQFF
size: .
J: TRBJ2-1
V: TRBV3-1/TRBV3-2
D: TRBD2

DNA: TGTGCCAGCAGCTTAGAGACTAGCGGAGGTGCAGAGACCCAGTACTTC
CDR3: CASSLETSGGAETQYF
size: .
J: TRBJ2-5
V: TRBV11-3
D: TRBD2

DNA: TGTGCCAGCAGCTTAAGCGTGGCTATGAACACTGAAGCTTTCTTT
CDR3: CASSLSVAMNTEAFF
size: .
J: TRBJ1-1
V: TRBV7-8
D: .

DNA: TGTGCCAGCAGCCACCCTGGACAGGGGAGCAATCAGCCCCAGCATTTT
CDR3: CASSHPGQGSNQPQHF
size: .
J: TRBJ1-5
V: TRBV6-6
D: TRBD1

DNA: TGTGCCAGCAGTTTACCGGCGGGAGGGCCCTACGAGCAGTACTTC
CDR3: CASSLPAGGPYEQYF
size: .
J: TRBJ2-7
V: TRBV28
D: TRBD2

DNA: TGTGCCAGCAGTGAGAACAGGGGTGGCAATGAGCAGTTCTTC
CDR3: CASSENRGGNEQFF
size: .
J: TRBJ2-1
V: TRBV2
D: TRBD1

DNA: TGTGCCAGCAGTTCCTCCCTCGGCGCGGGAGTGTTAGATACGCAGTATTTT
CDR3: CASSSSLGAGVLDTQYF
size: once
J: TRBJ2-3
V: TRBV27
D: TRBD2

DNA: TGTGCCAGCAGCCAAGAGGGACAGTTCTATGGCTACACCTTC
CDR3: CASSQEGQFYGYTF
size: .
J: TRBJ1-2
V: TRBV3-1/TRBV3-2
D: TRBD1

DNA: TGTGCCAGTAGTCCAACGACTAGCGGGAGGCTGGATGAGCAGTTCTTC
CDR3: CASSPTTSGRLDEQFF
size: .
J: TRBJ2-1
V: TRBV19
D: TRBD2

DNA: TGCGCCAGCAGCCAAGACATTCAAGAGACCCAGTACTTC
CDR3: CASSQDIQETQYF
size: .
J: TRBJ2-5
V: TRBV4-3
D: .

DNA: TGTGCCAGCTCACCAGGAACAGCCCCTGGAAGCTCTGGGGCCAACGTCCTGACTTTC
CDR3: CASSPGTAPGSSGANVLTF
size: .
J: TRBJ2-6
V: TRBV18
D: .

DNA: TGTGCCAGCAGCGTAGCTGAGGGGGGGCTTTGGAAGCAGTTCTTC
CDR3: CASSVAEGGLWKQFF
size: .
J: TRBJ2-1
V: TRBV9
D: .

DNA: TGTGCCAGCAGCTTAGCCCGACTAGCGGGAGGACAAGAGACCCAGTACTTC
CDR3: CASSLARLAGGQETQYF
size: .
J: TRBJ2-5
V: TRBV7-2
D: TRBD2

DNA: TGTGCCAGCATCAGTTCGGGGGCAGATACGCAGTATTTT
CDR3: CASISSGADTQYF
size: .
J: TRBJ2-3
V: TRBV7-9
D: .

DNA: TGTGCCAGCAGCGTTCAAAGGGGAAACCAAGAGACCCAGTACTTC
CDR3: CASSVQRGNQETQYF
size: once
J: TRBJ2-5
V: TRBV5-4
D: .

DNA: TGTGCCAGCAGCTTAGGCCTACGCTCTGGAAACACCATATATTTT
CDR3: CASSLGLRSGNTIYF
size: .
J: TRBJ1-3
V: TRBV7-9
D: .

DNA: TGTGCCAGTAGTATAGCCACAGGGGGAAACAATCAGCCCCAGCATTTT
CDR3: CASSIATGGNNQPQHF
size: .
J: TRBJ1-5
V: TRBV19
D: TRBD1

DNA: TGTGCCAGCAGCTTAACGGGGGGCGCGGAACTGTTTTTT
CDR3: CASSLTGGAELFF
size: .
J: TRBJ1-4
V: TRBV5-5
D: .

DNA: TGCGCCAGCAGCCCTATAGCGGGAGATACGCAGTATTTT
CDR3: CASSPIAGDTQYF
size: .
J: TRBJ2-3
V: TRBV5-1
D: TRBD2

DNA: TGCGCCAGCAGCCAAGTTCGCGTGAACACTGAAGCTTTCTTT
CDR3: CASSQVRVNTEAFF
size: once
J: TRBJ1-1
V: TRBV4-3
D: .

DNA: TGCGCCAGCAGCCTCGGAAGGGACAGGGGAGGCTATGGCTACACCTTC
CDR3: CASSLGRDRGGYGYTF
size: .
J: TRBJ1-2
V: TRBV5-1
D: TRBD1

DNA: TGTGCCAGCAGCTTAGGAAGCGGGGGCACCGGGGAGCTGTTTTTT
CDR3: CASSLGSGGTGELFF
size: many
J: TRBJ2-2
V: TRBV7-3
D: TRBD2

DNA: TGTGCCAGCAGCTTAGTATTCGGCGGGGGGGCCGGGAGAGAGCAGTTCTTC
CDR3: CASSLVFGGGAGREQFF
size: .
J: TRBJ2-1
V: TRBV7-2
D: TRBD2

DNA: TGTGCCAGCTCACCGACACGGAATGAAAAACTGTTTTTT
CDR3: CASSPTRNEKLFF
size: .
J: TRBJ1-4
V: TRBV18
D: .

DNA: TGTGCCAGCAGTACCTTGGTAAACGGAGGGGTCGCCACCGGGGAGCTGTTTTTT
CDR3: CASSTLVNGGVATGELFF
size: once
J: TRBJ2-2
V: TRBV5-6
D: .

DNA: TGTGCCAGCAGCGTAGGGCAGGGGTTGCGGGGCTACACCTTC
CDR3: CASSVGQGLRGYTF
size: .
J: TRBJ1-2
V: TRBV9
D: .

DNA: TGTGCCAGCAGTTTGGCAGGGTCCCAATACTTTCAAGAGACCCAGTACTTC
CDR3: CASSLAGSQYFQETQYF
size: .
J: TRBJ2-5
V: TRBV7-9
D: .

DNA: TGTGCCAGCAGCTCCGACAGGGCCAGAACCGGGGAGCTGTTTTTT
CDR3: CASSSDRARTGELFF
size: .
J: TRBJ2-2
V: TRBV7-2
D: TRBD1

DNA: TGTGCCAGCAGTTACGGCGGCAATGAGCAGTTCTTC
CDR3: CASSYGGNEQFF
size: .
J: TRBJ2-1
V: TRBV6-2/TRBV6-3
D: .

DNA: TGTGCCAGCAGTTTATTGGGGCAGGGAGGTCAAGGCTACACCTTC
CDR3: CASSLLGQGGQGYTF
size: .
J: TRBJ1-2
V: TRBV28
D: .

DNA: TGTGCCAGCCTAGGCAGGGGGACGAACACCGGGGAGCTGTTTTTT
CDR3: CASLGRGTNTGELFF
size: .
J: TRBJ2-2
V: TRBV19
D: TRBD1

DNA: TGTGCCAGCAGCCAAGATCGAGGGTTCGGCTACACCTTC
CDR3: CASSQDRGFGYTF
size: .
J: TRBJ1-2
V: TRBV14
D: .

DNA: TGCGCCAGCAGCCAAGTAGTGAATGAGCAGTTCTTC
CDR3: CASSQVVNEQFF
size: once
J: TRBJ2-1
V: TRBV4-1
D: .

DNA: TGCGCCAGCAGCCAAGATCAGCGGGGTCCTCCCTACAATGAGCAGTTCTTC
CDR3: CASSQDQRGPPYNEQFF
size: once
J: TRBJ2-1
V: TRBV4-3
D: TRBD2

DNA: TGTGCCAGCAGCCTCGGACAGGGCCGTGGAGCTTTCTTT
CDR3: CASSLGQGRGAFF
size: .
J: TRBJ1-1
V: TRBV12-3/TRBV12-4
D: TRBD1

DNA: TGTGCCAGCAGCGGGGGGTCATGGTCGACGCAGTATTTT
CDR3: CASSGGSWSTQYF
size: .
J: TRBJ2-3
V: TRBV5-8
D: .

DNA: TGTGCCAGCAGCTTAGTACTTCCAAAGACCTACAATGAGCAGTTCTTC
CDR3: CASSLVLPKTYNEQFF
size: .
J: TRBJ2-1
V: TRBV7-2
D: .

DNA: TGTGCCAGTAGTATTCCGAGGGCCGGGGCCAACGTCCTGACTTTC
CDR3: CASSIPRAGANVLTF
size: .
J: TRBJ2-6
V: TRBV19
D: .

DNA: TGTGCCATCAGTGAGTCGAGACAGGGTGGGGAGACCCAGTACTTC
CDR3: CAISESRQGGETQYF
size: .
J: TRBJ2-5
V: TRBV10-3
D: TRBD1